This is a list of T cell receptor beta chains from one sample in a study of blood T cell repertoires in COVID-19. The assay was immunoSEQ multiplex PCR, and TCRdb's table has in-frame clones only and misses some. The data contain some 120,000 clones, 87% of them singletons. The sequenced sample consisted of peripheral blood. All receptors derive from an older woman with acute or convalescent COVID-19. CDR3s include the opening cysteine and the closing phenylalanine or tryptophan. Each record gives: D gene, J gene, CDR3 length, clone size, V gene, CDR3 protein, CDR3 DNA. D genes are given only for firm matches. A clone size is listed for some rows: how often the clone was seen (once, few, many), or a class if it is expanded.

>NA|TRBJ1-3|15|NA|TRBV5-1
CASSLAQNSGNTIYF
TGCGCCAGCAGCTTGGCCCAGAACTCTGGAAACACCATATATTTT
>NA|TRBJ1-2|14|few|TRBV27
CASSAGGGYYGYTF
TGTGCCAGCAGTGCCGGGGGGGGCTACTATGGCTACACCTTC
>TRBD2|TRBJ2-1|15|NA|TRBV18
CASSPGSSGSNEQFF
TGTGCCAGCTCACCAGGAAGTAGCGGGAGTAATGAGCAGTTCTTC
>TRBD2|TRBJ2-2|16|NA|TRBV19
CASSSLSSGYTGELFF
TGTGCCAGTAGTAGTTTGTCTAGCGGTTACACCGGGGAGCTGTTTTTT
>NA|TRBJ1-1|15|few|TRBV6-1
CASSEDPFRGTEAFF
TGTGCCAGCAGTGAAGACCCGTTTCGGGGCACTGAAGCTTTCTTT
>NA|TRBJ1-6|13|NA|TRBV2
CASRDSFDSPLHF
TGTGCCAGCAGGGACTCGTTTGACTCACCCCTCCACTTT
>TRBD2|TRBJ2-5|15|NA|TRBV6-1
CASSSGLAKQETQYF
TGTGCCAGCAGTTCGGGACTAGCTAAACAAGAGACCCAGTACTTC
>NA|TRBJ1-4|15|NA|TRBV2
CASRGGQTTNEKLFF
TGTGCCAGCAGAGGTGGGCAGACAACTAATGAAAAACTGTTTTTT
>TRBD1|TRBJ1-4|15|NA|TRBV9
CASSVGDRGYEKLFF
TGTGCCAGCAGCGTAGGCGACAGGGGGTATGAAAAACTGTTTTTT
>NA|TRBJ2-3|15|once|TRBV7-9
CASSLGGALGDTQYF
TGTGCCAGCAGCTTAGGGGGCGCGCTTGGAGATACGCAGTATTTT
>NA|TRBJ1-4|12|NA|TRBV7-9
CASSLGPGRLFF
TGTGCCAGCAGCTTAGGCCCGGGAAGGCTGTTTTTT
>NA|TRBJ2-3|13|NA|TRBV7-3
CASSLYGWDTQYF
TGTGCCAGCAGCTTATACGGGTGGGATACGCAGTATTTT
>TRBD2|TRBJ2-1|15|NA|TRBV2
CASLPTSGSYNEQFF
TGTGCCAGCCTCCCGACTAGCGGGTCCTACAATGAGCAGTTCTTC
>TRBD1|TRBJ2-3|19|NA|TRBV27
CASSLRTGARTRSTDTQYF
TGTGCCAGCAGTCTCCGAACAGGGGCCCGGACGAGGAGCACAGATACGCAGTATTTT
>TRBD1|TRBJ2-1|16|NA|TRBV2
CASSPPGQGRINEQFF
TGTGCCAGCAGTCCCCCGGGACAGGGCCGTATCAATGAGCAGTTCTTC
>TRBD2|TRBJ2-2|17|NA|TRBV7-3
CASSLIGGLAGTGELFF
TGTGCCAGCAGCTTAATAGGGGGGCTAGCGGGTACCGGGGAGCTGTTTTTT
>NA|TRBJ1-2|13|NA|TRBV6-1
CASSDDRFDGYTF
TGTGCCAGCAGTGACGACAGGTTTGACGGCTACACCTTC
>NA|TRBJ1-5|16|NA|TRBV7-8
CASRQFGGGSDQPQHF
TGTGCCAGCAGACAATTCGGGGGGGGGAGCGACCAGCCCCAGCATTTT
>TRBD1|TRBJ1-1|12|NA|TRBV29-1
CSVDRGRTEAFF
TGCAGCGTGGACAGGGGTCGCACTGAAGCTTTCTTT
>TRBD2|TRBJ2-5|14|few|TRBV7-9
CASSPSGSSETQYF
TGTGCCAGCAGCCCCAGCGGGAGTTCAGAGACCCAGTACTTC
>NA|TRBJ2-5|15|NA|TRBV19
CASTPSLSRGETQYF
TGTGCCAGTACCCCGAGCCTTTCCCGGGGGGAGACCCAGTACTTC
>NA|TRBJ1-1|13|NA|TRBV28
CASRGPLWTEAFF
TGTGCCAGCAGGGGGCCCCTTTGGACTGAAGCTTTCTTT
>NA|TRBJ2-5|15|once|TRBV11-2
CASSLDQGRAETQYF
TGTGCCAGCAGCTTAGATCAGGGCAGGGCAGAGACCCAGTACTTC
>NA|TRBJ1-2|12|NA|TRBV30
CAWSFTGTGYTF
TGTGCCTGGTCCTTTACAGGGACAGGCTACACCTTC
>TRBD2|TRBJ2-3|16|NA|TRBV7-9
CASSAGTSGTIDTQYF
TGTGCCAGCAGCGCCGGGACTAGCGGGACGATAGATACGCAGTATTTT
>NA|TRBJ1-3|14|NA|TRBV6-5
CASRTGFSGNTIYF
TGTGCCAGCAGAACGGGGTTCTCTGGAAACACCATATATTTT
>NA|TRBJ1-2|13|NA|TRBV6-1
CASSEAGDYGYTF
TGTGCCAGCAGTGAGGCAGGGGACTATGGCTACACCTTC
>NA|TRBJ2-1|15|NA|TRBV6-2/TRBV6-3
CASSSLGGGGNEQFF
TGTGCCAGCAGTTCACTCGGGGGAGGAGGCAATGAGCAGTTCTTC
>NA|TRBJ2-7|14|NA|TRBV25-1
CASSLGQGFSEQYF
TGTGCCAGCAGTCTCGGGCAGGGGTTCAGCGAGCAGTACTTC
>NA|TRBJ2-1|13|NA|TRBV6-6
CASSLFGEREQFF
TGTGCCAGCAGTTTATTCGGGGAACGCGAGCAGTTCTTC
>NA|TRBJ2-3|14|NA|TRBV18
CASSPPASRDTQYF
TGTGCCAGCTCACCACCGGCCAGTCGAGATACGCAGTATTTT
>NA|TRBJ2-7|14|NA|TRBV28
CASSPFPRVWEQYF
TGTGCCAGCAGTCCCTTTCCTAGAGTTTGGGAGCAGTACTTC
>NA|TRBJ2-7|14|NA|TRBV6-2/TRBV6-3
CASSYEGVINEQYF
TGTGCCAGCAGTTACGAGGGGGTGATAAACGAGCAGTACTTC
>NA|TRBJ2-2|15|NA|TRBV2
CASSVQEVNAGELFF
TGTGCCAGCAGTGTGCAGGAGGTAAATGCCGGGGAGCTGTTTTTT
>NA|TRBJ2-5|14|NA|TRBV3-1/TRBV3-2
CASSQQVDVGTQYF
TGTGCCAGCAGCCAACAGGTCGACGTCGGGACCCAGTACTTC
>TRBD2|TRBJ2-1|16|NA|TRBV4-2
CASSQGGLAGGHEQFF
TGTGCCAGCAGCCAAGGGGGACTAGCGGGAGGCCATGAGCAGTTCTTC
>TRBD1|TRBJ2-5|18|NA|TRBV7-8
CASSLEGALGFAQETQYF
TGTGCCAGCAGCTTAGAGGGGGCACTGGGGTTCGCACAAGAGACCCAGTACTTC